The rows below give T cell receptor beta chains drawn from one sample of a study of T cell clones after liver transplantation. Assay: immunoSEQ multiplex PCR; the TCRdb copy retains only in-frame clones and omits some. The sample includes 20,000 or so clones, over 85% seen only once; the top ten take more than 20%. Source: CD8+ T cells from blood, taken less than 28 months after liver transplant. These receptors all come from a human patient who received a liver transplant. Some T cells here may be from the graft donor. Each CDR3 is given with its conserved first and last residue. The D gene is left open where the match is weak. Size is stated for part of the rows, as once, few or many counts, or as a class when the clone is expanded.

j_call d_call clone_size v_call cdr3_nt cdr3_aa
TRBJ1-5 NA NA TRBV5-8 TGTGCCAGCAGCTTGATAGGGAACAATCAGCCCCAGCATTTT CASSLIGNNQPQHF
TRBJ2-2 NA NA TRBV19 TGTGCCAGTAGCTGGGGAGAGAACACCGGGGAGCTGTTTTTT CASSWGENTGELFF
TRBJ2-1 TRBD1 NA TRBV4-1 TGCGCCAGCAGCCAAACAGGGGCTGAGCAGTTCTTC CASSQTGAEQFF
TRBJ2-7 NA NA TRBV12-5 TGTGCTAGTGGGTACGGGTCCTACGAGCAGTACTTC CASGYGSYEQYF
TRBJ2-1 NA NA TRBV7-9 TGTGCCAGCAGCTTATCCGAGACTAGTGGGAATGAGCAGTTCTTC CASSLSETSGNEQFF
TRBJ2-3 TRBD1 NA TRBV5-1 TGCGCCAGCAGCTTCCGGGACAGAGACACAGATACGCAGTATTTT CASSFRDRDTDTQYF
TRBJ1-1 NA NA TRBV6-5 TGTGCCAGCAGTTACACGGGAGGAGGGTGGCCTGAAGCTTTCTTT CASSYTGGGWPEAFF
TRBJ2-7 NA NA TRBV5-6 TGTGCCAGCAGCTTCTACAGTTCCTACGAGCAGTACTTC CASSFYSSYEQYF
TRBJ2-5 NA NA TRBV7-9 TGTGCCAGCAGCTTATTAGGAGTTATGTACCAAGAGACCCAGTACTTC CASSLLGVMYQETQYF
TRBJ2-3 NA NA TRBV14 TGTGCCAGCAAGCAACAGGGCGCAGATACGCAGTATTTT CASKQQGADTQYF
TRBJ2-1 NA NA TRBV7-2 TGTGCCAGCAGCTTGCAGGAATCTTACCGCAATGAGCAGTTCTTC CASSLQESYRNEQFF
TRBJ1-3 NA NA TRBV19 TGTGCCAGTACCCCCGACAGAAGCTCTGGAAACACCATATATTTT CASTPDRSSGNTIYF
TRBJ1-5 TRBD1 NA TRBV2 TGTGCCAGCAGGCAAGAACAGGGGAGTCAGCCCCAGCATTTT CASRQEQGSQPQHF
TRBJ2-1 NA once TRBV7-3 TGTGCCAGCAGCTTAGGGGGGATAGGTGAGCAGTTCTTC CASSLGGIGEQFF
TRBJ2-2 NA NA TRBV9 TGTGCCAGCAGCCCCGGGACACTGAACACCGGGGAGCTGTTTTTT CASSPGTLNTGELFF
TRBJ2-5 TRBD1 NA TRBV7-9 TGTGCCAGCAGCACCCCGGACAGGGAACAAGAGACCCAGTACTTC CASSTPDREQETQYF
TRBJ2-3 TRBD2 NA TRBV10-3 TGTGCCACCTTTGGTCTAGCGGGAGGGCCGGCAGATACGCAGTATTTT CATFGLAGGPADTQYF
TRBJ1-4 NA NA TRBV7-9 TGTGCCAGCAGCCCCCGGGATGAAAAACTGTTTTTT CASSPRDEKLFF
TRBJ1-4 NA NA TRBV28 TGTGCCAGCAGCTACGGGGGCCGGACTGAGGTTGAAAAACTGTTTTTT CASSYGGRTEVEKLFF
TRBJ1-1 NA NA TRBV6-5 TGTGCCAGCAGCCACCGGGTCGACACTGAAGCTTTCTTT CASSHRVDTEAFF
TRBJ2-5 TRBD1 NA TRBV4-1 TGCGCCAGCAGCCAAGATCCAGGGGGCGGTGAGACCCAGTACTTC CASSQDPGGGETQYF
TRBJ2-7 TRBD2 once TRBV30 TGTGCCTGCGGGACTAGCGGGAGTTACGAGCAGTACTTC CACGTSGSYEQYF
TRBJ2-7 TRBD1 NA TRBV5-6 TGTGCCAGCAGCGGGGACAGTGGAGCCTACGAGCAGTACTTC CASSGDSGAYEQYF
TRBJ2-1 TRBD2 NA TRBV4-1 TGCGCCAGCAGCCTCGAGCTAGCGGACTACGAGCAGTTCTTC CASSLELADYEQFF
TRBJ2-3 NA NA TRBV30 TGTGCCTGGAGCCGACAGGATACGCAGTATTTT CAWSRQDTQYF
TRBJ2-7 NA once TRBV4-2 TGTGCCAGCAGCCAAGATGCGGGATATACCTACGAGCAGTACTTC CASSQDAGYTYEQYF
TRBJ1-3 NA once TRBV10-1 TGCGCCAGCAGTGAGTCGGAAGACTCTGGAAACACCATATATTTT CASSESEDSGNTIYF
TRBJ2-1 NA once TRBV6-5 TGTGCCAGCGGTGAGGGATACAATGAGCAGTTCTTC CASGEGYNEQFF
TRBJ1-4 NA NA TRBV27 TGTGCCAGCAGTTTCGGCAGGGGTAATGAAAAACTGTTTTTT CASSFGRGNEKLFF
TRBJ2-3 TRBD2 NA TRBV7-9 TGTGCCAGCAGCTGGCCGCTGCCTAGCGGGCATAGCCCAGATACGCAGTATTTT CASSWPLPSGHSPDTQYF
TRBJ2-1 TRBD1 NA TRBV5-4 TGTGCCAGCAGCTTGGTAGGGACAGGGGGCGATGAGCAGTTCTTC CASSLVGTGGDEQFF
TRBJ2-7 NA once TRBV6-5 TGTGCCAGCACTCCTACCCGACCGGCGGACGAGCAGTACTTC CASTPTRPADEQYF
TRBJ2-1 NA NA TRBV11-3 TGTGCCAGCAGCTACGGAATTGAGCAGTTCTTC CASSYGIEQFF
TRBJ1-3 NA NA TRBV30 TGTGCCTTTGACAGCTACTCTGGAAACACCATATATTTT CAFDSYSGNTIYF
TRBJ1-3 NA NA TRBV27 TGTGCCAGCAGTCTCGGGGTTTCCTCTGGAAACACCATATATTTT CASSLGVSSGNTIYF
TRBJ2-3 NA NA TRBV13 TGTGCCAGCAGCTCCCCGGGGGATACGCAGTATTTT CASSSPGDTQYF
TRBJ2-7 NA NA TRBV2 TGTGCCAGCAGTGAATGGCGGGGCCTCTACGAGCAGTACTTC CASSEWRGLYEQYF
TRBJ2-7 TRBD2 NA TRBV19 TGTGCCAGTAGTTCCCGGACTAGCGGGAGGCCCCTATACGAGCAGTACTTC CASSSRTSGRPLYEQYF
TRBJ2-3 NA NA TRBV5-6 TGTGCCAGCAGCCAGTCCCTGAGCACAGATACGCAGTATTTT CASSQSLSTDTQYF
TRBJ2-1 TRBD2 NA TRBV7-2 TGTGCCAGCAGCTTAGCGACTAGCGAGCAGTTCTTC CASSLATSEQFF
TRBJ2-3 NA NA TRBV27 TGTGCCAGCAGTTCCTACCCCCCCGCCGATACGCAGTATTTT CASSSYPPADTQYF
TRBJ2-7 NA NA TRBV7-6 TGTGCCAGCAGCTTCCTCGACAGGCCAGGTACCGAGCAGTACTTC CASSFLDRPGTEQYF